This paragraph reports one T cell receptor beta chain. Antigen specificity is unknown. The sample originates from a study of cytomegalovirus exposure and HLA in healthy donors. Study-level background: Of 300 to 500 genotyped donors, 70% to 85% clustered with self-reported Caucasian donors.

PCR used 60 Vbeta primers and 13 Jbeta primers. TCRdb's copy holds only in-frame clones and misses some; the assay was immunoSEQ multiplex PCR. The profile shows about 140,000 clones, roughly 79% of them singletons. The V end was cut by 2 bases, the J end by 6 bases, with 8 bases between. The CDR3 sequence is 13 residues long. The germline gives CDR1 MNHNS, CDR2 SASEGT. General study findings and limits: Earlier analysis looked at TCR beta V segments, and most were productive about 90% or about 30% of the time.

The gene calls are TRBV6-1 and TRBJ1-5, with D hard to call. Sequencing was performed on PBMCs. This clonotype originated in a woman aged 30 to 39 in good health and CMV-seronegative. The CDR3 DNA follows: TGTGCCAGCAGTGAAACCCCTAGTCAGCCCCAGCATTTT. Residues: CASSETPSQPQHF.